The 32 T cell receptor beta chains listed next were all sequenced from one sample in a study of regulatory T cells in long-lasting Graves disease. Libraries of TCR beta came from iRepertoire HTBI primers plus Arm-PCR of CDR3 regions. Using its own MiXCR run on the multiplex PCR reads, TCRdb lists one record per CDR3 protein. The repertoire holds more than 650,000 distinct CDR3 sequences, with 30% as singletons. Stated time point: persistent/refractory GD, antithyroid drugs over 5 years with positive TRAb. RNA extracted from PBMCs served as the sequencing template. The source was peripheral blood mononuclear cells (PBMCs), collected when the disease was refractory, from a patient treated with antithyroid drugs. Source of these receptors: a female donor with Graves disease.

This sequence joins TRBV12-3 or TRBV12-4 and TRBJ1-5; D gene uncertain. This CDR3 is built from 14 residues. V was pared by 6 bases and J by 0 bases, with 9 bases between. The CDR3 reads CASRDYSSNQPQHF. The CDR3 nucleotides are TGTGCCAGCAGGGACTACTCTAGCAATCAGCCCCAGCATTTT.

The chain couples TRBV11-2 to TRBJ1-1, with TRBD1 identical over 9 bases. In germline, CDR1 is SGHAT, CDR2 FQNNGV. The CDR3 consists of 15 residues. With 5 bases clipped from V and 6 bases from J, the junction kept 10 bases outside the gene matches. The CDR3 loop is CASSPIGDRASEAFF. CDR3 in DNA: TGTGCCAGCAGCCCGATTGGGGACAGGGCCTCTGAAGCTTTCTTT.

This clonotype was counted a few times. The gene calls are TRBV20-1 and TRBJ2-5; TRBD2 aligns across 7 bases. V shed 3 bases, J shed 4 bases, and the junction held 8 bases outside the gene matches. Germline values: CDR1 DFQATT, CDR2 SNEGSKA (reference sequence). The CDR3 is made up of 14 amino acids. Here the CDR3 reads CSASLGGLGETQYF. For the CDR3, the DNA is TGCAGTGCTAGTCTGGGTGGACTAGGAGAGACCCAGTACTTC.

This clonotype was counted a few times. This chain joins TRBV15 and TRBJ1-2; perhaps TRBD1 as D (5 bases). V was clipped by 1 base and J by 4 bases, with 13 bases between them. The length of the CDR3 is 15 residues. Germline V CDR1 and CDR2: LNHNV, YYDKDF (reference sequence). Here the CDR3 reads CATSRVEGLSYGYTF. In nucleotides, the CDR3 is TGTGCCACCAGCAGAGTAGAGGGGTTGTCCTATGGCTACACCTTC. The whole variable domain, remainder taken from reference TRBV15 and TRBJ1-2, is DAMVIQNPRYQVTQFGKPVTLSCSQTLNHNVMYWYQQKSSQAPKLLFHYYDKDFNNEADTPDNFQSRRPNTSFCFLDIRSPGLGDTAMYLCATSRVEGLSYGYTFGSGTRLTVV.

Only a few counts were recorded for this clonotype. The chain employs TRBV6-1 and TRBJ2-7; 7 bases agree with TRBD2. This CDR3 has 14 residues. The trim removed 3 bases at V and 2 bases at J, leaving 4 bases unmatched. Germline values: CDR1 MNHNS, CDR2 SASEGT. The CDR3 DNA reads as TGTGCCAGCAGTGAGGGAGCGGGACCCTACGAGCAGTACTTC. Translating it yields CASSEGAGPYEQYF.

This clonotype has a handful of counts. The CDR3 reads CASSLGTSPPYEQYF. The CDR3 DNA sequence: TGTGCCAGCAGTTTAGGGACTAGCCCGCCGTACGAGCAGTACTTC. This chain links TRBV12-3 or TRBV12-4 with TRBJ2-7; 8 nucleotides agree with TRBD2. This CDR3 contains 15 residues. V was clipped by 1 base and J by 4 bases; unmatched bases: 6.

This chain joins TRBV13 and TRBJ2-7; TRBD2 is a possible D gene (5 bases). V lost 5 bases and J 0 bases, leaving 17 bases between the germline ends. There are 16 residues in the CDR3. Germline V CDR1 and CDR2: PRHDT, FYEKMQ (reference sequence). The CDR3 sequence: CASSADLSGYSYEQYF. Written as DNA, the CDR3 is TGTGCCAGCAGCGCCGACCTCAGCGGCTACTCCTACGAGCAGTACTTC.

Notes on this clonotype: An end of the junction does not agree with germline; a read error may underlie this. The V gene is TRBV6-2 or TRBV6-3, the J gene TRBJ2-7, with D perhaps TRBD1 or TRBD2 (5 bases each). CDR1 is MNHEY and CDR2 is SVGEGT in the germline V gene. The length of the CDR3 is 15 residues. CDR3 amino acids: CASKGSGPRSYEQCF. The DNA for the CDR3 is TGTGCCAGCAAAGGATCGGGACCGAGATCCTACGAGCAGTGCTTC.

The rearrangement links TRBV30 to TRBJ1-1; 9 nucleotides agree with TRBD1. V was pared by 3 bases and J by 5 bases, with 7 bases of the junction left unmatched. CDR1 is GTSNPN and CDR2 is SVGIG in the germline V gene (reference sequence). The CDR3 is 14 amino acids. The CDR3 is CAWSAGTGWTEAFF. The CDR3 DNA sequence: TGTGCCTGGAGCGCCGGGACAGGGTGGACTGAAGCTTTCTTT.

This clonotype was seen a handful of times. The chain is built from TRBV3-1 and TRBJ2-7, with D uncertain. CDR3 size: 15 residues. Trimming removed 1 base at V and 1 base at J, with 11 bases between. Germline CDR1 reads LGHDT; CDR2 reads YNNKEL (reference sequence). The CDR3 DNA reads as TGTGCCAGCAGCCAAGCAGCAGGTTTATCCTACGAGCAGTACTTC. Amino acids: CASSQAAGLSYEQYF.

This sequence joins TRBV5-1 and TRBJ1-3; 8 bases agree with TRBD1. The length of the CDR3 is 14 residues. V gave up 3 bases and J gave up 2 bases; unmatched junction bases: 1. The germline CDR1 and CDR2 sequences are SGHRS and YFSETQ. The CDR3 region is CASSSDRAGNTIYF. DNA of the CDR3: TGCGCCAGCAGCTCGGACAGGGCTGGAAACACCATATATTTT.

The chain has TRBV10-3 and TRBJ1-1; perhaps TRBD1 as D (5 bases). CDR1 is ENHRY, CDR2 SYGVKD, per germline. The CDR3 runs 17 residues. V was cut by 3 bases and J by 1 base, with 18 bases left in between. The CDR3 loop reads CAISDVLKGSENTEAFF. CDR3 bases: TGTGCCATCAGTGACGTACTAAAGGGGTCCGAGAACACTGAAGCTTTCTTT.

The chain is built from TRBV27 and TRBJ1-2; 8 positions agree with TRBD1. The ends lost 8 bases at V and 6 bases at J; junction bases unmatched: 5. The CDR3 has 12 amino acids. CDR1 MNHEY and CDR2 SMNVEV come from the germline V gene (reference sequence). Here the CDR3 DNA reads TGTGCCAGCTCGGACAGGGTTCATGGCTACACCTTC. Amino acid sequence: CASSDRVHGYTF.

The V gene is TRBV6-5, the J gene TRBJ1-1, with D hard to call. V lost 0 bases to trimming and J lost 10 bases, with 21 bases between them. The CDR3 has 16 amino acids. Germline V lookup: CDR1 MNHEY, CDR2 SVGAGI. Here the CDR3 reads CASSYSRDGITDGAFF. The CDR3 DNA reads as TGTGCCAGCAGTTACTCGAGAGACGGTATCACTGACGGAGCTTTCTTT.

The chain joins TRBV6-2 or TRBV6-3 to TRBJ1-2; TRBD1 matches 7 bases. The V and J ends lost 2 bases and 4 bases, in that order; junction bases with no gene match: 7. Germline V lookup: CDR1 MNHEY, CDR2 SVGEGT. This CDR3 spans 15 amino acids. The CDR3 is CASSYPTGVGYGYTF. DNA of the CDR3: TGTGCCAGCAGTTACCCCACAGGGGTTGGCTATGGCTACACCTTC.

This clonotype was observed a handful of times. The rearrangement links TRBV12-3 or TRBV12-4 to TRBJ2-7; D may be TRBD1 (6 bases). This CDR3 has 13 amino acids. Trimming removed 5 bases from V and 2 bases from J, with 10 bases in between. For the CDR3, the DNA is TGTGCCAGCAGTGGGGACATGACCTACGAGCAGTACTTC. This sequence encodes CASSGDMTYEQYF.

The V and J genes are TRBV20-1 and TRBJ1-6, with 8 positions matching TRBD1. V was pared by 4 bases and J by 3 bases, with 5 bases of the junction left unmatched. Germline V gene data show CDR1 as DFQATT and CDR2 as SNEGSKA (reference sequence). There are 15 residues in the CDR3. As DNA, the CDR3 is TGCAGTGCTACCCTCGACAGGGGCTATAATTCACCCCTCCACTTT. Translating gives CSATLDRGYNSPLHF.

The rearrangement joins TRBV6-9 to TRBJ1-2, with D tentatively TRBD1 (6 bases). The CDR3 has 16 amino acids. CDR1 is MNHGY, CDR2 SVAAGI, per germline. The V end was cut by 3 bases, the J end by 3 bases, with 17 bases between. CDR3 nucleotide sequence: TGTGCCAGCAGTTACCTCCCAGGGGCCATTGACTATGGCTACACCTTC. Translated: CASSYLPGAIDYGYTF.

The CDR3 spells CAGTSSGNTIYF. CDR3 nucleotides: TGTGCCGGGACCTCCTCTGGAAACACCATATATTTT. This chain links TRBV7-9 with TRBJ1-3, with D possibly matching TRBD1 (5 bases). V lost 11 bases and J lost 0, with 8 bases in between. The CDR3 has 12 amino acids. Germline V lookup: CDR1 SEHNR, CDR2 FQNEAQ (reference sequence).

The sample holds a few counts of this clonotype. J is TRBJ1-2 and V is TRBV7-9, with TRBD1 identical over 11 bases. Trimming cost V 4 bases and J 0 bases; bases outside gene matches: 7. CDR1 and CDR2 from the germline V gene are SEHNR and FQNEAQ (reference sequence). The CDR3 extends over 17 amino acids. In nucleotides, the CDR3 is TGTGCCAGCAGCTATCTACCGGGACAGGGGGCTAACTATGGCTACACCTTC. Its protein product is CASSYLPGQGANYGYTF. The entire variable domain, with the rest obtained from reference TRBV7-9 and TRBJ1-2, is as follows: DTGVSQNPRHKITKRGQNVTFRCDPISEHNRLYWYRQTLGQGPEFLTYFQNEAQLEKSRLLSDRFSAERPKGSFSTLEIQRTEQGDSAMYLCASSYLPGQGANYGYTFGSGTRLTVV.

There are many counts of this clonotype. CDR3 amino acids: CASREGYEQYF. The CDR3 nucleotides read TGTGCCAGCAGGGAGGGATACGAGCAGTACTTC. The chain recombines TRBV2 with TRBJ2-7; tentatively, D is TRBD2 (6 bases). CDR1 and CDR2 from the germline V gene are SNHLY and FYNNEI. Trimming shortened V by 6 bases and J by 4 bases, and 7 bases separated the two germline ends. The CDR3 has 11 residues.

The rearrangement links TRBV4-1 to TRBJ1-1; D is unclear. This CDR3 is 15 amino acids long. From germline, CDR1 is MGHRA and CDR2 YSYEKL. V lost 1 base and J lost 1, with 10 bases in between. The CDR3 nucleotides are TGCGCCAGCAGCCAAGTGGTGGCGGGGAACACTGAAGCTTTCTTT. Protein sequence: CASSQVVAGNTEAFF.

This clonotype was counted at least ten times. The gene calls are TRBV2 and TRBJ2-7, with 11 positions matching TRBD2. Germline lookup yields CDR1 SNHLY and CDR2 FYNNEI. The CDR3 is 14 amino acids. The ends lost 9 bases at V and 3 bases at J; junction bases unmatched: 7. The CDR3 DNA reads as TGTGCCAGTTTACTAGCGGGGGTAGGCTACGAGCAGTACTTC. Residues: CASLLAGVGYEQYF.

In this sample, this clonotype turned up many times. The V and J genes are TRBV15 and TRBJ2-2; 7 bases map to TRBD2. The V segment lost 7 bases and the J segment 3 bases; nucleotides outside the gene matches: 8. CDR1 and CDR2 (germline): LNHNV, YYDKDF (reference sequence). The CDR3 sequence is 15 residues long. CDR3 protein: CATTIGLADTGELFF. The DNA for the CDR3 is TGTGCCACCACCATAGGCCTAGCGGACACCGGGGAGCTGTTTTTT.

This clonotype was found a few times. This chain uses TRBV11-2 with TRBJ2-7; tentatively, D is TRBD1 or TRBD2 (5 bases each). V lost 0 bases to trimming and J lost 1 base, with 10 bases between them. The CDR3 covers 15 residues. The germline gives CDR1 SGHAT, CDR2 FQNNGV. Written as DNA, the CDR3 is TGTGCCAGCAGCTTAGATTATTGGGGGTCCTACGAGCAGTACTTC. Translating it yields CASSLDYWGSYEQYF.

The chain recombines TRBV15 with TRBJ2-2; D call uncertain. CDR1 and CDR2 from the germline V gene are LNHNV and YYDKDF (reference sequence). V lost 5 bases and J lost 4, with 8 bases in between. The CDR3 totals 13 residues. The CDR3 region has the DNA TGTGCCACCAGCTGGGCACTCACCGGGGAGCTGTTTTTT. Translation gives CATSWALTGELFF.

The chain is built from TRBV19 and TRBJ1-1; 8 bases agree with TRBD1. Per germline, CDR1 LNHDA and CDR2 SQIVND (reference sequence). The length of the CDR3 is 13 residues. V was clipped by 5 bases and J by 5 bases; unmatched bases: 4. CDR3 protein: CASSAGGRTEAFF. CDR3 sequence (DNA): TGTGCCAGTAGTGCAGGGGGCCGTACTGAAGCTTTCTTT.

This clonotype was observed at least ten times. CDR3 region: CSARRDRDYGYTF. CDR3 coding DNA: TGCAGTGCAAGAAGGGACAGGGACTATGGCTACACCTTC. The chain joins TRBV20-1 to TRBJ1-2; TRBD1 matches at 9 bases. This CDR3 is built from 13 residues. Germline loops: CDR1 DFQATT, CDR2 SNEGSKA (reference sequence). The ends lost 6 bases at V and 3 bases at J; junction bases unmatched: 5.

The chain joins TRBV5-1 to TRBJ2-7; the D call may be TRBD1 or TRBD2 (5 bases each). Trimming left V 0 bases short and J 7 bases short, with 20 bases between. Germline lookup yields CDR1 SGHRS and CDR2 YFSETQ. The CDR3 consists of 16 residues. In DNA, the CDR3 is TGCGCCAGCAGCTTGGTGTTAGTGGGACCCAGTTTGGAGCAGTACTTC. Its translation: CASSLVLVGPSLEQYF.

This clonotype was seen more than once but under ten times. The chain carries TRBV13 and TRBJ2-7; 11 bases fit TRBD2. The length of the CDR3 is 16 residues. The germline V gene encodes CDR1 PRHDT and CDR2 FYEKMQ (reference sequence). V lost 6 bases, J lost 5 bases, and 12 bases stayed unmatched. CDR3 sequence: CASRVGLAGGGDEQYF. The CDR3 DNA reads TGTGCCAGCAGGGTGGGTCTAGCGGGAGGAGGAGACGAGCAGTACTTC.

The table lists this clonotype with a few counts. This chain links TRBV7-2 with TRBJ2-5; 8 bases align to TRBD1. V gave up 5 bases and J gave up 5 bases; unmatched junction bases: 10. CDR3 length: 15 residues. The germline CDR1 and CDR2 sequences are SGHTA and FQGNSA. This CDR3 reads CASSLRTGWTETQYF. CDR3 nucleotides: TGTGCCAGCAGCCTGAGGACAGGGTGGACGGAGACCCAGTACTTC. The full variable domain, with the rest looked up from reference TRBV7-2 and TRBJ2-5, is GAGVSQSPSNKVTEKGKDVELRCDPISGHTALYWYRQSLGQGLEFLIYFQGNSAPDKSGLPSDRFSAERTGGSVSTLTIQRTQQEDSAVYLCASSLRTGWTETQYFGPGTRLLVL.

A few counts support this clonotype. The rearrangement links TRBV7-3 to TRBJ2-7; 11 positions agree with TRBD2. Germline values: CDR1 SGHTA, CDR2 FQGTGA. This CDR3 is built from 15 residues. The V gene end was trimmed by 5 bases and the J gene end by 3 bases; junction bases not matched to a gene: 6. The CDR3 sequence is CASSPQGTSGYEQYF. CDR3 nucleotide sequence: TGTGCCAGCAGCCCCCAGGGGACTAGCGGCTACGAGCAGTACTTC.